This T cell receptor (beta chain) was recorded in a study of T cells after yellow fever vaccination. Study results and caveats: It was a weaker secondary response, yet one that peaked faster, at day 5 versus 15.

With respect to this clonotype: Antigen unknown.

Template switching by 5'RACE produced TCR cDNA, adding a universal primer site and UMIs. TCRdb fed the 5' RACE reads into MiXCR, producing one record per CDR3 protein. The sample consists of 200,000 to 300,000 distinct CDR3 sequences, around 6.7% of them appearing once. CDR1 and CDR2 (germline): SGHTA, FQGNSA. CDR3 length equals 16 residues. J lost 2 bases, V lost 3 bases, and 6 bases had no gene match. The chain recombines TRBV7-2 with TRBJ2-4, with 8 bases that match TRBD1. The clonotype was recovered from a man aged 30 to 45 who received the YFV17D yellow fever vaccine. The specimen comprised CD4+ T cells sorted from PBMCs, sampled on the day of the yellow fever booster vaccination. The CDR3 protein is CASSFIQGATKNIQYF. The DNA of the CDR3 is TGTGCCAGCAGCTTTATCCAGGGGGCAACCAAAAACATTCAGTACTTC. Drawing the rest from reference TRBV7-2 and TRBJ2-4, the complete variable domain is GAGVSQSPSNKVTEKGKDVELRCDPISGHTALYWYRQSLGQGLEFLIYFQGNSAPDKSGLPSDRFSAERTGGSVSTLTIQRTQQEDSAVYLCASSFIQGATKNIQYFGAGTRLSVL.